One sample yielded the 13 T cell receptor beta chains listed below, sequenced in a study of blood T cells in healthy people across ages. The authors ran a second PCR of 7 to 11 cycles using a sample-barcoded 5' primer and a J-beta primer mix. MiXCR, run by TCRdb on the 5' RACE reads, gives a single entry per CDR3 protein. The sample lists some 710,000 distinct CDR3 sequences; 35% to 50% were seen once. Sequences were obtained from blood. The receptors shown here come from an elderly man in good health.

The chain is built from TRBV11-1 and TRBJ1-1; a possible D gene is TRBD1 (6 bases). This CDR3 spans 18 amino acids. The V gene's germline CDR1 is SGHAT and CDR2 FQDESV (reference sequence). V lost 4 bases to trimming and J lost 1 base, with 22 bases between them. The CDR3 reads CASSYRLQGRVQNTEAFF. CDR3 bases: TGTGCCAGCAGCTACCGGTTACAGGGAAGGGTTCAGAACACTGAAGCTTTCTTT.

The chain is built from TRBV5-5 and TRBJ2-2, with D possibly matching TRBD2 (6 bases). Trimming stripped 5 bases from V and 0 bases from J, with 11 bases between. CDR3 length: 15 residues. Germline CDR1 reads SGHKS; CDR2 reads YYEKEE (reference sequence). CDR3 nucleotide sequence: TGTGCCAGCAGTTCCGGGACTTCGAACACCGGGGAGCTGTTTTTT. Its protein is CASSSGTSNTGELFF. The complete variable domain, with remaining parts taken from reference TRBV5-5 and TRBJ2-2, reads DAGVTQSPTHLIKTRGQQVTLRCSPISGHKSVSWYQQVLGQGPQFIFQYYEKEERGRGNFPDRFSARQFPNYSSELNVNALLLGDSALYLCASSSGTSNTGELFFGEGSRLTVL.

This chain uses TRBV27 with TRBJ2-1, with 8 nucleotides matching TRBD2. This CDR3 comprises 16 residues. V dropped 4 bases and J dropped 4; count of bases not matched to a gene: 9. Germline CDR1 and CDR2: MNHEY and SMNVEV (reference sequence). CDR3 loop: CASSSPSGGPYNEQFF. CDR3 DNA: TGTGCCAGCAGTTCTCCCAGCGGGGGCCCTTACAATGAGCAGTTCTTC.

In its sample, this clonotype was seen a few times. V usage is TRBV7-9 and J usage is TRBJ1-1; no reliable D call. V was shortened by 11 bases and J by 0 bases, with 13 bases between the two germline ends. Germline V gives CDR1 SEHNR, CDR2 FQNEAQ (reference sequence). The CDR3 contains 13 residues. The CDR3 sequence: CASTRTVNTEAFF. In DNA form, the CDR3 reads TGTGCCTCGACCCGGACGGTGAACACTGAAGCTTTCTTT.

The J gene is TRBJ2-4, the V gene TRBV19; D not resolved. The better agreement between TRBJ2-7 and the DNA end casts doubt on the J call. There are 13 residues in the CDR3. The germline gives CDR1 LNHDA, CDR2 SQIVND (reference sequence). CDR3 protein: CASSARLDLEQYF. CDR3 bases: TGTGCCAGTAGTGCCAGACTGGATCTCGAGCAGTACTTC.

This chain uses TRBV28 with TRBJ2-7; 7 nucleotides align to TRBD1. The CDR3 spans 15 residues. Trimming removed 2 bases from V and 2 bases from J; junction bases left unmatched: 6. In germline, CDR1 is MDHEN, CDR2 SYDVKM. The CDR3 reads CASSLLGQVPYEQYF. The CDR3 DNA is TGTGCCAGCAGTTTACTCGGACAGGTCCCCTACGAGCAGTACTTC.

The rearrangement uses TRBV11-3 and TRBJ2-3; 12 bases are a match to TRBD2. The germline CDR1 and CDR2 sequences are SGHNT and YENEEA. J gave up 2 bases and V 5 bases, and 8 bases lay outside the gene matches. The CDR3 contains 17 residues. CDR3 residues: CASSPRLAGDDTDTQYF. The CDR3 bases are TGTGCCAGCAGCCCACGACTAGCGGGAGACGACACAGATACGCAGTATTTT.

V gene TRBV20-1 combines with J gene TRBJ2-7, with 7 bases that match TRBD1. With V trimmed by 4 bases and J by 3 bases, 3 bases remained unmatched. The CDR3 consists of 12 residues. Looked up from germline, CDR1 is DFQATT and CDR2 is SNEGSKA (reference sequence). The CDR3 DNA reads as TGCAGTGCTAATCGACAGGGCTACGAGCAGTACTTC. As protein: CSANRQGYEQYF.

There are a few counts of this clonotype. The J gene is TRBJ2-5, the V gene TRBV9; weak D call: TRBD1 (5 bases). The CDR3 runs 14 residues. Germline assignment: CDR1 SGDLS and CDR2 YYNGEE. Between the trimmed V and J ends, which lost 0 bases and 11 bases, there was a span of 17 bases. CDR3: CASSVEGLHNEQYF. CDR3 DNA: TGTGCCAGCAGCGTAGAGGGGCTTCACAATGAGCAGTACTTC.

This sequence joins TRBV14 and TRBJ2-1, with TRBD2 matching 10 bases. Germline assignment: CDR1 SGHDN and CDR2 FVKESK. This CDR3 spans 16 amino acids. The junction had 6 bases not matched to a gene; V was cut back by 2 bases and J by 5 bases. The CDR3 reads CASSQKLAGCDNEQFF. As DNA, the CDR3 is TGTGCCAGCAGCCAAAAACTAGCGGGATGTGACAATGAGCAGTTCTTC.

Points on this clonotype: The junction departs from the called germline gene at one end, perhaps through a read error. The rearrangement links TRBV7-2 to TRBJ1-5; D call uncertain. The V gene's germline CDR1 is SGHTA and CDR2 FQGNSA. This CDR3 region has 17 residues. The chain's CDR3 is CASSLAFLPTSNQPRHF. The DNA of the CDR3 is TGTGCCAGCAGCTTAGCTTTTCTTCCGACGAGCAATCAGCCCCGGCATTTT.

The CDR3 loop reads CACRLAGTGTDTQYF. The CDR3 region has the DNA TGCGCCTGTCGACTAGCCGGGACTGGCACAGATACGCAGTATTTT. The rearrangement links TRBV5-1 to TRBJ2-3; the match to TRBD2 covers 7 bases. Germline V gene data show CDR1 as SGHRS and CDR2 as YFSETQ. This CDR3 spans 15 amino acids. V shed 10 bases, J shed 1 base, and the junction held 12 bases outside the gene matches.

This clonotype turned up a few times. V is TRBV20-1 and J is TRBJ1-2; D may be TRBD1 (5 bases). CDR1 and CDR2 (germline): DFQATT, SNEGSKA (reference sequence). The CDR3 totals 13 residues. V lost 5 bases and J lost 2, with 12 bases in between. DNA of the CDR3: TGCAGTGCTCGATCGGGGGAAAACTATGGCTACACCTTC. This codes for CSARSGENYGYTF.